The entry below describes one TCR beta chain. What it binds is unknown. The method was immunoSEQ multiplex PCR; TCRdb's version includes in-frame clones alone and lacks a portion of them. The sample lists some 9,600 clones; roughly 65% were seen once. Sorted T cells were CFSE-labeled and cultured roughly five days with allogeneic regulatory or mature dendritic cells at 1:10. FACS sorted CD4+ or CD8+ T cells into CD45RA+ naive and CD45RO+ memory. This sample is part of a study of regulatory dendritic cells for organ transplantation. Study details: LPS was added to dendritic cell cultures on day 6. Broader study findings: Mature dendritic cells appeared to drive more memory CD8+ clonal expansion than regulatory ones. Memory T cells were less diverse than naive, with memory CD8+ most oligoclonal.

CDR3 length equals 13 residues. The germline V gene encodes CDR1 SQVTM and CDR2 ANQGSEA. V dropped 3 bases and J dropped 1 base, with 6 bases sitting between them. The genes are TRBV29-1 and TRBJ2-2; unclear D gene. Sequences were obtained from naive CD4+ T cells from blood cultured with dendritic cells. Subset noted: CD45RA+ naive T cells. The clonotype was recovered from a human donor in good health. The CDR3 protein is CSVDSLNTGELFF. The CDR3 DNA follows: TGCAGCGTTGATAGCTTGAACACCGGGGAGCTGTTTTTT.